This T cell receptor (beta chain) was sequenced in a study of cytomegalovirus exposure and HLA in healthy donors. It was with 60 Vbeta and 13 Jbeta primers that the PCR ran. Sequenced by immunoSEQ multiplex PCR; TCRdb stores in-frame clones only, minus some. The table includes more than 95,000 clones, 60% to 85% detected once. Trimming took off 6 bases at V and 0 bases at J, with 12 bases between the two ends. The CDR3 contains 15 residues. Looked up from germline, CDR1 is MNHEY and CDR2 is SVGAGI. The chain carries TRBV6-5 and TRBJ1-3, with D perhaps TRBD1 (6 bases). The source of this sequence is a woman aged 18-29 years in good health and CMV-seropositive. The source material was PBMCs. In DNA, the CDR3 is TGTGCCAGCAGCCACCTAGGGGGCTCTGGAAACACCATATATTTT. It specifies CASSHLGGSGNTIYF.